Sequencing of this TCR beta chain was carried out in a study of T-cell reconstitution after alpha-beta-depleted transplantation in children. Study results and limitations: T-cell counts and diversity at one year post-transplant came mainly from newly produced T cells.

TCRbeta library construction was performed incorporating unique molecular identifiers. Using its own MiXCR run on the PCR reads, TCRdb lists one record per CDR3 protein. The sample shows 600,000 or so distinct CDR3 sequences, roughly 23% of them seen only once. Germline CDR1 is MNHEY and CDR2 is SVGAGI. Germline trimming cut 6 bases from V and 7 bases from J; bases unmatched to any gene: 5. The CDR3 totals 12 residues. Turning to this clonotype: Its cognate antigen is unknown.

This TCR was sampled from a boy under two years old who had a stem cell transplant for acute myeloid leukemia, so the T cells may come from the graft donor. Sequences were derived from PBMCs, mostly from graft donor cells, sampled 360 days after TCRalphabeta/CD19-depleted stem cell transplant. The chain is built from TRBV6-5 and TRBJ1-1, with 7 bases fitting TRBD1. The CDR3 DNA sequence: TGTGCCAGCAGCCAAGACAGGGATGAAGCTTTCTTT. Translated, it gives CASSQDRDEAFF.